Listed below are T cell receptor beta chains from one sample, sequenced in a study of shared clonotypes between healthy human individuals. Clones were read by immunoSEQ multiplex PCR, and TCRdb kept only the in-frame ones, dropping some. Of about 490,000 clones in the sample, around 79% are singletons; the top ten hold about 12%. What was sequenced was PBMCs. These receptors were collected from a woman aged 40 to 50 in good health. Some clones in this sample may be carry-over from other donors' samples. The CDR3 runs from the conserved cysteine through the conserved F or W. D genes are given only for firm matches.

TRBJ1-1 - TRBV28 TGTGCCAGCAGTCGACAGGCCACAGGGGAAGCTTTCTTT CASSRQATGEAFF
TRBJ1-4 - TRBV9 TGTGCCAGCAGCGTCACATCAACTAATGAAAAACTGTTTTTT CASSVTSTNEKLFF
TRBJ2-5 TRBD2 TRBV19 TGTGCCAGTAGCCCAGCGGGAGGTTGGGAGACCCAGTACTTC CASSPAGGWETQYF
TRBJ2-7 TRBD2 TRBV5-4 TGTGCCAGCAGCTCCGGACTAGGTGGGGGATACGAGCAGTACTTC CASSSGLGGGYEQYF
TRBJ1-2 - TRBV19 TGTGCCAGTACCCTCGCGACCCGCGGGAATTATGGCTACACCTTC CASTLATRGNYGYTF
TRBJ2-2 - TRBV4-2 TGTGCCAGCAGCCACGTTGGGGGGCTCACCGGGGAGCTGTTTTTT CASSHVGGLTGELFF
TRBJ1-5 - TRBV5-5 TGTGCCAGCAGCTTGGCCCCCGGCGGGGCGAGAGTCAATCAGCCCCAGCATTTT CASSLAPGGARVNQPQHF
TRBJ2-7 - TRBV5-1 TGCGCCAGCAGCTTGGCCCTTACGACCCTCTACGAGCAGTACTTC CASSLALTTLYEQYF
TRBJ1-2 - TRBV6-5 TGTGCCAGCAGTGGAGGAGGACAGTCTTTCTATGGCTACACCTTC CASSGGGQSFYGYTF
TRBJ2-1 - TRBV11-3 TGTGCCAGCAGCCTTGGATACTACGAAGAGCAGTTCTTC CASSLGYYEEQFF
TRBJ2-4 TRBD1 TRBV2 TGTGCCAGCACCGGGACAGGATCAAACATTCAGTACTTC CASTGTGSNIQYF
TRBJ2-3 TRBD2 TRBV27 TGTGCCAGCAGGCCCGGGGGGACTAGCGGGGCCACGCAGTATTTT CASRPGGTSGATQYF
TRBJ1-5 - TRBV2 TGTGCCAGCAGTGAATTGGGGGTCCAGCCCCAGCATTTT CASSELGVQPQHF
TRBJ1-2 TRBD1 TRBV6-1 TGTGCCAGCAGTGTGGGACAGGCCAACTATGGCTACACCTTC CASSVGQANYGYTF
TRBJ1-2 - TRBV7-2 TGTGCCAGCAGCCCAGAGGGAGGGGAATATGGCTACACCTTC CASSPEGGEYGYTF
TRBJ2-7 TRBD1 TRBV19 TGTGCCAGTAGTATAGTTCCGGGACAGGGACGGAACGAGCAGTACTTC CASSIVPGQGRNEQYF
TRBJ1-1 - TRBV4-2 TGTGCCAGCAGCCAGGGGGCCTGGACTGAAGCTTTCTTT CASSQGAWTEAFF